The text below deals with one TCR beta chain. Antigen unknown. The sample is drawn from a study of T cell repertoires in cytomegalovirus infection. Across the study: As its CMV epitopes, the study selected recently identified HLA-C-restricted and well-studied HLA-B-restricted targets.

CDR1 LNHDA and CDR2 SQIVND come from the germline V gene (reference sequence). Losses at the gene ends were 0 bases for V and 12 bases for J; bases not matched to a gene: 8. The CDR3 is 13 amino acids. Findings and caveats of the study: Identification of carriers of CMV plus the relevant HLA was performed using cumulative public TCR beta family frequency. HLA-C-restricted CMV clonotypes gave the most frequent clonotype in two of eight donors.

One entry per CDR3 protein results from TCRdb running MiXCR on the reads. The sample carries about 470,000 distinct CDR3 sequences, under 55% recorded once. This sequence joins TRBV19 and TRBJ2-7, with 7 bases matching TRBD2. The origin of this receptor is a human donor in good health (CMV status not recorded). Some clones in this sample may be carry-over from other donors' samples. The sample was cultured PBMCs, taken from culture after CMV antigen stimulation. CDR3 amino acids: CASSIDGSGNAYF. The CDR3 DNA reads TGTGCCAGTAGTATAGATGGAAGCGGGAACGCGTACTTC.